The TCR beta chain under discussion was sequenced for a study of T cell repertoires in cytomegalovirus infection. Study-wide context: CMV epitopes that were recently identified and HLA-C-restricted were used alongside well-studied HLA-B-restricted ones. It was the public TCR beta signatures that indicated both CMV infection and matching HLA type.

Study results and caveats: Ex vivo responses were dominated by HLA-C-restricted CMV-specific TCR beta clonotypes.

To note about this clonotype: The antigen remains unidentified. One junction end disagrees with the germline gene, perhaps due to a read error.

The CDR3 length is 13 residues. MiXCR, run by TCRdb on the reads, gives a single entry per CDR3 protein. The table lists about 920,000 distinct CDR3 sequences, approximately 32% of them singletons. The material was cultured CD8+ T cells from PBMCs, obtained from culture after CMV antigen stimulation. The source of this sequence is a human donor in good health (CMV status not recorded). Some clones in this sample may be carry-over from other donors' samples. This sequence joins TRBV12-3 or TRBV12-4 and TRBJ1-2; D remains ambiguous. The CDR3 nucleotides are TGTGTCAGCAGTTTATCAGAGAACTATGGCTACACCTTC. Amino acids: CVSSLSENYGYTF.